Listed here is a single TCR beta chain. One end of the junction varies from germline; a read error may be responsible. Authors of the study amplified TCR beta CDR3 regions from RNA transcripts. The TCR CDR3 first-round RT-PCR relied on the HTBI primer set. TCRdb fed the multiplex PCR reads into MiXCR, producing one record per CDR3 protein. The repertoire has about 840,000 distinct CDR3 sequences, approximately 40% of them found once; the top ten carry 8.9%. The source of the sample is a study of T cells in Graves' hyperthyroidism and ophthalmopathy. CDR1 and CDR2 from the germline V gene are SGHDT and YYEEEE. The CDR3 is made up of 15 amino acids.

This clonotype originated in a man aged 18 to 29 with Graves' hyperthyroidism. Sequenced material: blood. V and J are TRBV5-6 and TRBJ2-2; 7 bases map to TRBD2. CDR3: CAGSQRGRATGELFF. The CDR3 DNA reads TGTGCCGGCAGCCAGCGGGGTCGGGCCACCGGGGAGCTGTTTTTT.